The 22 T cell receptor beta chains below all came from one sample that was sequenced in a study of OX40 agonist ivuxolimab in advanced cancers. Only in-frame clones appear in the TCRdb table, and some are missing; sequencing was by immunoSEQ multiplex PCR. The sample includes about 59,000 clones, approximately 80% of them seen just once. The specimen comprised CD4+ or CD8+ T cells sorted from blood, sampled in a trial of the OX40 agonist ivuxolimab. These receptors all stem from an adult with an advanced solid tumor such as melanoma, head and neck, liver or kidney cancer.

V and J are TRBV2 and TRBJ2-3, with TRBD1 matching 8 bases. This CDR3 is built from 14 residues. The trim removed 6 bases at V and 0 bases at J, leaving 2 bases unmatched. Germline-derived CDR1 and CDR2 are SNHLY and FYNNEI. The CDR3, as DNA: TGTGCCAGCAGGAGACAGGGGAGCACAGATACGCAGTATTTT. This codes for CASRRQGSTDTQYF.

V and J are TRBV11-3 and TRBJ2-2, with TRBD1 as a possible D gene (7 bases). The germline CDR1 and CDR2 sequences are SGHNT and YENEEA. Trimming stripped 5 bases from V and 6 bases from J, with 19 bases between. The CDR3 length is 16 residues. The CDR3 bases are TGTGCCAGCAGCCTTTCGCCAGGGGGAGGATCCGGGGAGCTGTTTTTT. Protein sequence: CASSLSPGGGSGELFF.

The rearrangement links TRBV19 to TRBJ1-1; the match to TRBD1 covers 8 bases. The germline CDR1 and CDR2 sequences are LNHDA and SQIVND (reference sequence). The CDR3 loop spans 15 amino acids. Trimming took 6 bases from V and 3 from J; bases not matched to a gene: 9. The CDR3 bases are TGTGCCAGTAGCCAAAGACAGGGGTTGGACACTGAAGCTTTCTTT. As protein: CASSQRQGLDTEAFF.

V is TRBV9 and J is TRBJ2-7; the match to TRBD1 covers 10 bases. V was pared by 3 bases and J by 4 bases, with 4 bases of the junction left unmatched. Germline CDR1 is SGDLS and CDR2 is YYNGEE. There are 14 residues in the CDR3. The CDR3 sequence: CASSARDRGYEQYF. The CDR3 nucleotides are TGTGCCAGCAGCGCCCGGGACAGGGGTTACGAGCAGTACTTC.

The DNA for the CDR3 is TGTGCCAGCAGCCTACAGGGAAGGACTGAAGCTTTCTTT. Translated: CASSLQGRTEAFF. The chain combines TRBV2 with TRBJ1-1, with a weak D call TRBD1 (6 bases). CDR3 size: 13 residues. The V gene's germline CDR1 is SNHLY and CDR2 FYNNEI. Trimming cost V 6 bases and J 5 bases, with 13 bases left between them.

The J gene is TRBJ1-3, the V gene TRBV7-9; 8 positions agree with TRBD1. The V and J ends lost 2 bases and 0 bases, in that order; junction bases with no gene match: 6. CDR1 is SEHNR and CDR2 is FQNEAQ in the germline V gene (reference sequence). CDR3 length: 17 amino acids. The CDR3 is CASSLYGTGISGNTIYF. As DNA, the CDR3 is TGTGCCAGCAGCTTATACGGGACAGGAATCTCTGGAAACACCATATATTTT. The full variable domain, completed using reference TRBV7-9 and TRBJ1-3, is DTGVSQNPRHKITKRGQNVTFRCDPISEHNRLYWYRQTLGQGPEFLTYFQNEAQLEKSRLLSDRFSAERPKGSFSTLEIQRTEQGDSAMYLCASSLYGTGISGNTIYFGEGSWLTVV.

DNA for the CDR3: TGTGCCAGCAGTGAAGGAGGAGAAGATACGCAGTATTTT. This codes for CASSEGGEDTQYF. The V call is TRBV2, the J call TRBJ2-3; D call uncertain. The germline gives CDR1 SNHLY, CDR2 FYNNEI. This CDR3 has 13 amino acids. V dropped 1 base and J dropped 5 bases, with 7 bases sitting between them.

The chain links TRBV28 to TRBJ2-4; D ambiguous. The CDR3 extends over 15 amino acids. Germline V lookup: CDR1 MDHEN, CDR2 SYDVKM. Between the trimmed V and J ends, which lost 3 bases and 1 base, there was a span of 10 bases. The CDR3 nucleotides read TGTGCCAGCAGTTTTGGATTAGTTGCCAAAAACATTCAGTACTTC. Translation gives CASSFGLVAKNIQYF.

The rearrangement links TRBV9 to TRBJ1-3, with 8 bases fitting TRBD1. After removal of 3 bases from V and 2 bases from J, the junction contained 1 base not matched to a gene. CDR1 is SGDLS and CDR2 is YYNGEE in the germline V gene. The CDR3 has 14 amino acids. The CDR3 reads CASSARGPGNTIYF. CDR3 DNA sequence: TGTGCCAGCAGCGCCAGGGGGCCTGGAAACACCATATATTTT.

This clone was counted once. V and J are TRBV6-5 and TRBJ1-2; perhaps TRBD1 as D (5 bases). The CDR3 sequence is 12 residues long. Germline V gene data show CDR1 as MNHEY and CDR2 as SVGAGI. With 6 bases removed from V and 7 bases from J, the gap between germline ends came to 12 bases. The CDR3 spells CASRLGAGGYTF. CDR3 nucleotides: TGTGCCAGCAGGCTAGGGGCGGGTGGCTACACCTTC.

The V gene is TRBV27, the J gene TRBJ2-3, with D perhaps matching TRBD1 (6 bases). CDR3 length equals 13 residues. Germline CDR1 is MNHEY and CDR2 is SMNVEV (reference sequence). V lost 6 bases to trimming and J lost 7 bases, with 14 bases between them. DNA for the CDR3: TGTGCCAGCAGACGACAGGATCGATATACGCAGTATTTT. Protein sequence: CASRRQDRYTQYF.

The chain uses TRBV28 and TRBJ2-5; D perhaps matches TRBD1 (5 bases). The CDR3 is 13 amino acids. CDR1 is MDHEN and CDR2 is SYDVKM in the germline V gene. V lost 3 bases to trimming and J lost 10 bases, with 15 bases between them. This CDR3 is CASSFSMPRDQYF. CDR3 bases: TGTGCCAGCAGTTTTTCCATGCCCAGGGACCAGTACTTC.

To note about this clone: Other DNA sequences in the same sample also yield this CDR3. The chain employs TRBV6-1 and TRBJ2-3; 10 bases are shared with TRBD1. The CDR3 has 13 amino acids. Trimming took 3 bases from V and 6 from J; bases not matched to a gene: 0. From germline, CDR1 is MNHNS and CDR2 SASEGT. The CDR3 nucleotides are TGTGCCAGCAGTGAGGACAGGGGGGATACGCAGTATTTT. Its translation is CASSEDRGDTQYF.

In DNA, the CDR3 is TGTGCCAGTGGGGGACAGAACACCGGGGAGCTGTTTTTT. This encodes CASGGQNTGELFF. The chain carries TRBV19 and TRBJ2-2, with D perhaps TRBD1 (6 bases). The CDR3 contains 13 residues. Germline loops: CDR1 LNHDA, CDR2 SQIVND (reference sequence). Trimming stripped 8 bases from V and 1 base from J, with 8 bases between.

This clone is a singleton in its sample. The chain recombines TRBV6-5 with TRBJ2-7, with 7 bases matching TRBD2. The CDR3 length is 14 residues. Germline trimming cut 7 bases from V and 2 bases from J; bases unmatched to any gene: 8. The V gene's germline CDR1 is MNHEY and CDR2 SVGAGI. CDR3 coding DNA: TGTGCCAGCAAACCGGGACTACCGACCTACGAGCAGTACTTC. Protein sequence: CASKPGLPTYEQYF.

The V and J genes are TRBV28 and TRBJ1-1; 7 bases are shared with TRBD1. The CDR3 consists of 15 residues. J gave up 4 bases and V 5 bases, and 10 bases lay outside the gene matches. Germline loops: CDR1 MDHEN, CDR2 SYDVKM. The DNA for the CDR3 is TGTGCCAGCAGTCCCTACCCCGCAGGGGGCACTGAAGCTTTCTTT. Translated: CASSPYPAGGTEAFF.

The genes are TRBV15 and TRBJ1-1, with 9 bases matching TRBD1. The CDR3 has 15 amino acids. The V and J ends lost 3 bases and 3 bases, in that order; junction bases with no gene match: 5. Per germline, CDR1 LNHNV and CDR2 YYDKDF (reference sequence). CDR3 in amino acids: CATSSRDRVDTEAFF. CDR3 sequence (DNA): TGTGCCACCAGCAGCCGGGACAGGGTGGACACTGAAGCTTTCTTT. The complete variable domain, with remaining parts taken from reference TRBV15 and TRBJ1-1, reads DAMVIQNPRYQVTQFGKPVTLSCSQTLNHNVMYWYQQKSSQAPKLLFHYYDKDFNNEADTPDNFQSRRPNTSFCFLDIRSPGLGDTAMYLCATSSRDRVDTEAFFGQGTRLTVV.

A single count supports this clone. J is TRBJ1-2 and V is TRBV18; D possibly corresponds to TRBD1 (5 bases). Germline CDR1 KGHSH, CDR2 LQKENI. The CDR3 is 13 residues long. The V gene lost 5 bases and the J gene lost 8 bases, with 15 bases spanning the gap. CDR3: CASSDSSLDGYTF. CDR3 DNA sequence: TGTGCCAGCTCAGACAGCAGCCTCGACGGCTACACCTTC. Full variable domain (remainder filled in from reference TRBV18 and TRBJ1-2): NAGVMQNPRHLVRRRGQEARLRCSPMKGHSHVYWYRQLPEEGLKFMVYLQKENIIDESGMPKERFSAEFPKEGPSILRIQQVVRGDSAAYFCASSDSSLDGYTFGSGTRLTVV.

This clone appeared a single time. The J gene is TRBJ2-1, the V gene TRBV19, with D possibly TRBD2 on 5 matching bases. Germline CDR1 LNHDA, CDR2 SQIVND (reference sequence). The CDR3 has 17 residues. Trimming took 0 bases from V and 0 from J, leaving 12 bases between them. CDR3 nucleotide sequence: TGTGCCAGTAGTATAGATCTAGCTGGGTTCTCCTACAATGAGCAGTTCTTC. Translation: CASSIDLAGFSYNEQFF.

The chain employs TRBV27 and TRBJ2-1; D tentatively reads TRBD1 or TRBD2 (5 bases each). This CDR3 is 17 amino acids long. Germline CDR1 MNHEY, CDR2 SMNVEV (reference sequence). The germline V and J ends were trimmed by 1 base and 6 bases, with 19 bases remaining between them. Here the CDR3 reads CASSLYTRGELGNEQFF. DNA for the CDR3: TGTGCCAGCAGTTTATATACGAGGGGTGAATTGGGCAATGAGCAGTTCTTC.

This sequence joins TRBV5-4 and TRBJ2-3; 11 nucleotides match TRBD2. V shed 4 bases, J shed 2 bases, and the junction held 6 bases outside the gene matches. The CDR3 consists of 16 residues. Germline V gene sequence: CDR1 SGHNT, CDR2 YYREEE (reference sequence). The CDR3 nucleotides read TGTGCCAGCAGCCCACCGACTAGCGGGAACACAGATACGCAGTATTTT. Amino acids: CASSPPTSGNTDTQYF.

For the CDR3, the DNA is TGTGCCAGCAGTGAAGTAACTAGCGGGGCCTCCATTATAGCCAAAAACATTCAGTACTTC. It encodes CASSEVTSGASIIAKNIQYF. V gene TRBV6-1 combines with J gene TRBJ2-4; TRBD2 matches 10 bases. V shed 1 base, J shed 0 bases, and the junction held 12 bases outside the gene matches. Germline CDR1 is MNHNS and CDR2 is SASEGT. The CDR3 spans 20 residues.